This TCR beta chain emerged from a study of multiple sclerosis patients with progressive multifocal leukoencephalopathy. Study details: The control group, sampled over time, had multiple sclerosis, received natalizumab and did not develop PML. Study-level findings and limits: Preferential TRBV-TRBJ pairings or common gene usage were not detected at PML. Expanded clones at PML onset predated and persisted through natalizumab therapy.

The method was immunoSEQ multiplex PCR; TCRdb's version includes in-frame clones alone and lacks a portion of them. The sample has about 32,000 clones, 90% to 95% seen once. Germline-derived CDR1 and CDR2 are SGHAT and FQDESV (reference sequence). The CDR3 spans 16 residues. V gave up 6 bases and J gave up 0 bases, with 12 bases separating them. The time point: before natalizumab initiation. T0 blood was collected before the first natalizumab infusion. Comments on this clone: Its antigen remains unidentified.

The rearrangement joins TRBV11-1 to TRBJ2-6; a possible D gene is TRBD1 (6 bases). The sample consisted of PBMCs. This sequence originates from a man aged 30 to 39 with multiple sclerosis. The CDR3 region has the DNA TGTGCCAGCAGACCAAGACAGGCCTCTGGGGCCAACGTCCTGACTTTC. This gives the protein CASRPRQASGANVLTF.